The 18 T cell receptor beta chains below come from one sample, sequenced in a study of blood T cell repertoires in COVID-19. Sequenced by immunoSEQ multiplex PCR; TCRdb stores in-frame clones only, minus some. Of 200,000 to 250,000 clones detected, about 93% appear once; the ten largest clones hold approximately 0.8%. Sequenced material: peripheral blood. These TCRs come from a man aged 25-40 years with COVID-19, enrolled during active disease.

The genes are TRBV19 and TRBJ1-5, with D hard to call. Germline CDR1 and CDR2: LNHDA and SQIVND (reference sequence). The CDR3 has 12 residues. The V end was cut by 3 bases, the J end by 4 bases, with 4 bases between. The CDR3 reads CASSMRNQPQHF. The CDR3 coding sequence is TGTGCCAGTAGTATGCGAAATCAGCCCCAGCATTTT.

This clone was observed a few times. The V and J genes are TRBV5-5 and TRBJ1-5; a possible D gene is TRBD1 (5 bases). V lost 0 bases, J lost 2 bases, and 9 bases lay in between. Germline V CDR1 and CDR2: SGHKS, YYEKEE (reference sequence). This CDR3 has 15 amino acids. This CDR3 reads CASSLVEGGNQPQHF. The DNA of the CDR3 is TGTGCCAGCAGCTTGGTTGAAGGGGGCAATCAGCCCCAGCATTTT.

The chain joins TRBV7-3 to TRBJ2-3, with 12 nucleotides matching TRBD2. CDR1 is SGHTA and CDR2 is FQGTGA in the germline V gene. The CDR3 is made up of 14 amino acids. The trim removed 5 bases at V and 6 bases at J, leaving 3 bases unmatched. CDR3 in amino acids: CASSPGLAGDTQYF. CDR3 DNA: TGTGCCAGCAGCCCTGGACTAGCGGGGGATACGCAGTATTTT.

V is TRBV7-3 and J is TRBJ2-7; 7 bases map to TRBD1. Germline V gives CDR1 SGHTA, CDR2 FQGTGA. The CDR3 is 16 residues long. V shed 0 bases and J 3 bases; nucleotides not matched to a gene: 8. CDR3 protein: CASSLTPGRQGYEQYF. The CDR3 region has the DNA TGTGCCAGCAGCTTAACCCCTGGGCGACAGGGCTACGAGCAGTACTTC.

This chain joins TRBV7-9 and TRBJ2-7, with D possibly matching TRBD2 (6 bases). CDR1 SEHNR and CDR2 FQNEAQ come from the germline V gene (reference sequence). V was pared by 9 bases and J by 1 base, with 19 bases between. This CDR3 has 15 amino acids. The CDR3 DNA is TGTGCCAGTTATCGGGGACCCGCGGGATCCTACGAGCAGTACTTC. Protein: CASYRGPAGSYEQYF.

In its sample, this clone was seen once. The chain employs TRBV19 and TRBJ2-2; 8 nucleotides match TRBD1. The length of the CDR3 is 17 residues. CDR1 and CDR2 (germline): LNHDA, SQIVND (reference sequence). The ends lost 2 bases at V and 5 bases at J; junction bases unmatched: 10. Here the CDR3 reads CASSILIFRGRTGELFF. The CDR3 DNA sequence: TGTGCCAGTAGTATATTGATCTTCAGGGGGCGGACCGGGGAGCTGTTTTTT. Full variable domain (remainder filled in from reference TRBV19 and TRBJ2-2): DGGITQSPKYLFRKEGQNVTLSCEQNLNHDAMYWYRQDPGQGLRLIYYSQIVNDFQKGDIAEGYSVSREKKESFPLTVTSAQKNPTAFYLCASSILIFRGRTGELFFGEGSRLTVL.

The chain carries TRBV18 and TRBJ2-7; D might be TRBD1 (5 bases). CDR1 KGHSH and CDR2 LQKENI come from the germline V gene. The CDR3 is 15 amino acids. V was shortened by 2 bases and J by 0 bases, with 11 bases between the two germline ends. In DNA, the CDR3 is TGTGCCAGCTCACCAGGGGCGACAAGCTCCTACGAGCAGTACTTC. Its translation is CASSPGATSSYEQYF.

The chain recombines TRBV5-4 with TRBJ1-2; TRBD1 matches at 7 bases. With V trimmed by 5 bases and J by 4 bases, 5 bases remained unmatched. CDR1 SGHNT and CDR2 YYREEE come from the germline V gene (reference sequence). The CDR3 spans 13 residues. The CDR3 protein is CASRTTGTYGYTF. The CDR3 DNA sequence: TGTGCCAGCAGAACGACAGGGACCTATGGCTACACCTTC. The entire variable domain, with the rest obtained from reference TRBV5-4 and TRBJ1-2, is as follows: ETGVTQSPTHLIKTRGQQVTLRCSSQSGHNTVSWYQQALGQGPQFIFQYYREEENGRGNFPPRFSGLQFPNYSSELNVNALELDDSALYLCASRTTGTYGYTFGSGTRLTVV.

The gene calls are TRBV30 and TRBJ2-1, with 9 bases aligning to TRBD2. This CDR3 contains 17 residues. V was clipped by 0 bases and J by 4 bases; unmatched bases: 10. The germline V gene has CDR1 GTSNPN and CDR2 SVGIG (reference sequence). The CDR3 sequence is CAWSVLASGASYNEQFF. CDR3 nucleotide sequence: TGTGCCTGGAGTGTACTGGCTAGCGGGGCCTCTTACAATGAGCAGTTCTTC.

This rearrangement joins TRBV7-9 to TRBJ1-2, with 10 positions matching TRBD1. CDR1 and CDR2 (germline): SEHNR, FQNEAQ (reference sequence). The V gene end was trimmed by 5 bases and the J gene end by 6 bases; junction bases not matched to a gene: 3. The CDR3 is 13 residues long. CDR3 coding DNA: TGTGCCAGCAGCAGACAGGGGGCGCATGGCTACACCTTC. This gives the protein CASSRQGAHGYTF.

This CDR3 reads CASSQGVGTGELFF. The CDR3 DNA reads TGTGCCAGCAGCCAGGGGGTAGGGACCGGGGAGCTGTTTTTT. J is TRBJ2-2 and V is TRBV7-3; 7 nucleotides line up with TRBD1. The CDR3 contains 14 residues. Germline trimming cut 5 bases from V and 5 bases from J; bases unmatched to any gene: 5. Germline V gives CDR1 SGHTA, CDR2 FQGTGA.

The table lists this clone with a count of one. The V and J genes are TRBV27 and TRBJ1-2; 8 bases map to TRBD1. Germline assignment: CDR1 MNHEY and CDR2 SMNVEV (reference sequence). J gave up 3 bases and V 3 bases, and 6 bases lay outside the gene matches. CDR3 length equals 15 residues. The CDR3 DNA sequence: TGTGCCAGCAGTTTGGGACCGGGACAGGACTATGGCTACACCTTC. It specifies CASSLGPGQDYGYTF.

This clone showed up just a few times. The gene calls are TRBV10-1 and TRBJ2-2; maybe TRBD2 (7 bases). Germline V gene sequence: CDR1 WNHNN, CDR2 SYGVQD (reference sequence). V was trimmed by 0 bases and J by 2 bases, leaving 16 bases between them. This CDR3 comprises 18 residues. CDR3 amino acids: CASSESRGTFGNTGELFF. In DNA, the CDR3 is TGCGCCAGCAGTGAGTCGCGGGGGACATTTGGTAACACCGGGGAGCTGTTTTTT.

This clone was detected once. The chain employs TRBV10-3 and TRBJ1-2; 7 bases are a match to TRBD1. CDR1 and CDR2 from the germline V gene are ENHRY and SYGVKD. The V and J ends lost 6 bases and 12 bases, in that order; junction bases with no gene match: 10. The CDR3 has 12 amino acids. The CDR3 reads CAISPYTGAHTF. The CDR3 DNA sequence: TGTGCCATCAGCCCGTATACAGGGGCCCACACCTTC.

The chain has TRBV7-9 and TRBJ1-3; no reliable D call. The V and J ends lost 4 bases and 0 bases respectively, with 7 bases between them. The CDR3 has 14 amino acids. Germline CDR1 reads SEHNR; CDR2 reads FQNEAQ (reference sequence). CDR3 residues: CASSSQDSGNTIYF. The CDR3 nucleotides are TGTGCCAGCAGCTCGCAGGACTCTGGAAACACCATATATTTT.

V is TRBV10-2 and J is TRBJ2-1, with TRBD1 matching 10 bases. The CDR3 contains 15 residues. The germline V gene encodes CDR1 WSHSY and CDR2 SAAADI. V gave up 6 bases and J gave up 5 bases; unmatched junction bases: 7. The CDR3 DNA reads as TGCGCCAGCAGGCCCGGACAGGGGGGCGACAATGAGCAGTTCTTC. It translates to CASRPGQGGDNEQFF.

The genes are TRBV2 and TRBJ2-5; D is unresolved. CDR1 and CDR2 from the germline V gene are SNHLY and FYNNEI. This CDR3 contains 14 residues. V was clipped by 6 bases and J by 7 bases, with 18 bases between them. The CDR3 region has the DNA TGTGCCAGCAGAATCGAAGCAGGTTTGGGGACCCAGTACTTC. Protein: CASRIEAGLGTQYF. The whole variable domain, filled in from reference TRBV2 and TRBJ2-5, reads EPEVTQTPSHQVTQMGQEVILRCVPISNHLYFYWYRQILGQKVEFLVSFYNNEISEKSEIFDDQFSVERPDGSNFTLKIRSTKLEDSAMYFCASRIEAGLGTQYFGPGTRLLVL.

This CDR3 is CASSPLKATGELFF. The CDR3 DNA sequence: TGTGCCAGCAGCCCACTAAAGGCCACCGGGGAGCTGTTTTTT. The chain carries TRBV11-2 and TRBJ2-2; D unclear. Germline V gene lookup returns CDR1 SGHAT and CDR2 FQNNGV. The length of the CDR3 is 14 residues. V was shortened by 5 bases and J by 4 bases, with 11 bases between the two germline ends.